Shown below are 28 T cell receptor beta chains from a single sample sequenced in a study of T cell responses to AZD1222 COVID-19 vaccine. Some clones are missing from TCRdb's copy, which holds only in-frame ones; the method was immunoSEQ multiplex PCR. The data show over 150,000 clones, around 93% seen once. The sample consisted of peripheral blood, taken 28 days after the second dose of the MenACWY control vaccine. The receptors come from an adult who received the MenACWY meningococcal vaccine as a control.

The chain uses TRBV29-1 and TRBJ2-1; perhaps TRBD1 as D (5 bases). The CDR3 spans 13 residues. CDR1 is SQVTM, CDR2 ANQGSEA, per germline. The V gene lost 2 bases and the J gene lost 9 bases, with 14 bases spanning the gap. CDR3 in DNA: TGCAGCGTTGAAAATAACAGGAGAGGTGAGCAGTTCTTC. This codes for CSVENNRRGEQFF.

The chain has TRBV28 and TRBJ1-4; D is unclear. Germline loops: CDR1 MDHEN, CDR2 SYDVKM. V was clipped by 7 bases and J by 1 base, with 10 bases between them. The length of the CDR3 is 14 residues. The CDR3 is CASKRTVTNEKLFF. As DNA, the CDR3 is TGTGCCAGCAAAAGGACGGTAACTAATGAAAAACTGTTTTTT.

The chain employs TRBV28 and TRBJ2-5, with 10 bases that match TRBD1. The V gene end was trimmed by 2 bases and the J gene end by 5 bases; junction bases not matched to a gene: 14. CDR3 length equals 18 residues. Germline CDR1 is MDHEN and CDR2 is SYDVKM. Here the CDR3 DNA reads TGTGCCAGCAGTTTAGAAGGACAGGGGGTCTTTTACGTGGAGACCCAGTACTTC. This gives the protein CASSLEGQGVFYVETQYF.

This chain connects TRBV15 to TRBJ1-5; D possibly corresponds to TRBD1 (5 bases). The length of the CDR3 is 15 residues. Trimming took off 3 bases at V and 2 bases at J, with 11 bases between the two ends. From germline, CDR1 is LNHNV and CDR2 YYDKDF (reference sequence). The CDR3 sequence: CATSRGGTGNQPQHF. As DNA, the CDR3 is TGTGCCACCAGCAGGGGGGGGACCGGCAATCAGCCCCAGCATTTT.

The rearrangement links TRBV18 to TRBJ1-2; 7 bases are a match to TRBD1. CDR3 length: 13 amino acids. Germline V gene lookup returns CDR1 KGHSH and CDR2 LQKENI. J was trimmed by 2 bases and V by 6 bases; bases with no gene match: 3. CDR3 in amino acids: CASSPDRNYGYTF. The DNA of the CDR3 is TGTGCCAGCTCGCCGGACAGGAACTATGGCTACACCTTC.

This clone appeared a few times. The rearrangement uses TRBV7-2 and TRBJ1-2, with TRBD1 matching 7 bases. The CDR3 loop spans 14 amino acids. Germline V gene lookup returns CDR1 SGHTA and CDR2 FQGNSA. V lost 1 base to trimming and J lost 8 bases; unmatched junction nucleotides: 7. The CDR3: CASSLGQGGRGYTF. The CDR3 bases are TGTGCCAGCAGCTTAGGGCAGGGGGGTAGAGGCTACACCTTC.

The gene calls are TRBV28 and TRBJ2-4, with a weak D call TRBD1 (5 bases). Germline assignment: CDR1 MDHEN and CDR2 SYDVKM. V shed 6 bases and J shed 4 bases, with 10 bases lying between them. The CDR3 is 13 residues long. The CDR3 DNA reads as TGTGCCAGCAGACCAGGGCAGAAAAACATTCAGTACTTC. As protein: CASRPGQKNIQYF.

The V and J genes are TRBV9 and TRBJ2-7; D is undetermined. The CDR3 is 15 amino acids. V was clipped by 1 base and J by 3 bases, with 14 bases between them. From germline, CDR1 is SGDLS and CDR2 YYNGEE. DNA of the CDR3: TGTGCCAGCAGCGTATCACAAGGAAGCTTCTACGAGCAGTACTTC. Translation: CASSVSQGSFYEQYF.

The chain uses TRBV28 and TRBJ1-5; TRBD1 agrees at 9 bases. Germline V lookup: CDR1 MDHEN, CDR2 SYDVKM. Unmatched junction bases numbered 7, after V lost 6 bases and J lost 4 bases. This CDR3 is 15 amino acids long. CDR3 residues: CASSSNRGQNQPQHF. Written as DNA, the CDR3 is TGTGCCAGCAGCTCCAACAGGGGGCAGAATCAGCCCCAGCATTTT.

This chain uses TRBV30 with TRBJ1-4, with a weak D call TRBD1 (6 bases). This CDR3 spans 14 amino acids. Trimming removed 6 bases at V and 7 bases at J, with 18 bases between. From germline, CDR1 is GTSNPN and CDR2 SVGIG (reference sequence). The CDR3 is CACVIRGGTEKLFF. The CDR3 DNA is TGTGCCTGCGTAATCAGGGGAGGTACTGAAAAACTGTTTTTT.

The gene calls are TRBV28 and TRBJ1-2; 9 positions match TRBD1. Germline V CDR1 and CDR2: MDHEN, SYDVKM. The CDR3 consists of 17 residues. V dropped 1 base and J dropped 0; count of bases not matched to a gene: 6. The CDR3 sequence: CASSLLGTGLANYGYTF. The DNA for the CDR3 is TGTGCCAGCAGTTTATTGGGGACAGGGCTAGCTAACTATGGCTACACCTTC.

The chain uses TRBV5-1 and TRBJ1-3; D remains unclear. V lost 5 bases and J lost 0, with 18 bases in between. Germline-derived CDR1 and CDR2 are SGHRS and YFSETQ. The CDR3 spans 17 residues. In DNA form, the CDR3 reads TGCGCCAGCAGTGAAGGTTCGACTGTGACCTCTGGAAACACCATATATTTT. It codes for CASSEGSTVTSGNTIYF.

V gene TRBV4-2 combines with J gene TRBJ2-7, with 8 bases that match TRBD1. V shed 1 base and J 1 base; nucleotides not matched to a gene: 6. The germline V gene encodes CDR1 LGHNA and CDR2 YNFKEQ. The CDR3 consists of 16 residues. The CDR3 sequence is CASSQGQGTVSYEQYF. CDR3 nucleotide sequence: TGTGCCAGCAGCCAAGGACAGGGGACAGTTTCCTACGAGCAGTACTTC.

The chain links TRBV5-1 to TRBJ2-7; TRBD2 matches at 9 bases. The V segment lost 4 bases and the J segment 6 bases; nucleotides outside the gene matches: 17. In germline, CDR1 is SGHRS, CDR2 YFSETQ. The CDR3 has 17 residues. The CDR3, as DNA: TGCGCCAGCAGCCCTGGAGGAGGGCGGGGGGGCCGTAGCGAGCAGTACTTC. Translating gives CASSPGGGRGGRSEQYF.

V is TRBV5-5 and J is TRBJ1-2; 8 nucleotides align to TRBD1. Germline CDR1 is SGHKS and CDR2 is YYEKEE (reference sequence). This CDR3 spans 14 amino acids. J gave up 1 base and V 5 bases, and 4 bases lay outside the gene matches. CDR3 sequence (DNA): TGTGCCAGCAGAGTGGACAGGGTTAACTATGGCTACACCTTC. Encoded protein: CASRVDRVNYGYTF.

The rearrangement links TRBV28 to TRBJ2-2; a weak D match, TRBD1 (5 bases). V was cut by 2 bases and J by 6 bases, with 7 bases left in between. The V gene's germline CDR1 is MDHEN and CDR2 SYDVKM. The CDR3 is 13 amino acids. CDR3 amino acids: CASSLQGAGELFF. The CDR3 DNA reads TGTGCCAGCAGTTTACAGGGTGCCGGGGAGCTGTTTTTT.

V is TRBV4-2 and J is TRBJ2-1; the match to TRBD1 covers 7 bases. The V and J ends lost 7 bases and 2 bases, in that order; junction bases with no gene match: 5. Per the germline V gene, CDR1 is LGHNA and CDR2 is YNFKEQ. The CDR3 has 14 amino acids. This CDR3 reads CASNRDSAYNEQFF. The CDR3 nucleotides are TGTGCCAGCAACCGGGACAGCGCCTACAATGAGCAGTTCTTC.

The rearrangement joins TRBV4-1 to TRBJ2-2; the D is unclear. Per germline, CDR1 MGHRA and CDR2 YSYEKL. This CDR3 has 17 residues. Trimming shortened V by 0 bases and J by 2 bases, and 13 bases separated the two germline ends. The CDR3 DNA sequence: TGCGCCAGCAGCCAAGATCTTGACTTTTTCAACACCGGGGAGCTGTTTTTT. Protein sequence: CASSQDLDFFNTGELFF.

This chain connects TRBV7-8 to TRBJ2-1; TRBD2 matches at 11 bases. J was trimmed by 4 bases and V by 5 bases; bases with no gene match: 7. In germline, CDR1 is SGHVS, CDR2 FQNEAQ. This CDR3 spans 16 amino acids. The CDR3 reads CASSLLGTSGYNEQFF. The CDR3 nucleotides read TGTGCCAGCAGCCTCCTAGGGACTAGCGGTTACAATGAGCAGTTCTTC.

J is TRBJ2-2 and V is TRBV10-1; TRBD2 matches at 14 bases. This CDR3 comprises 15 residues. V gave up 6 bases and J gave up 6 bases; unmatched junction bases: 3. The germline gives CDR1 WNHNN, CDR2 SYGVQD (reference sequence). CDR3 sequence (DNA): TGCGCCAGCAGCGCGACTAGCGGGGGGGCCGGGGAGCTGTTTTTT. This translates into CASSATSGGAGELFF.

This clone was seen a few times. The V and J genes are TRBV18 and TRBJ1-2; the D is unclear. This CDR3 is 17 amino acids long. V was shortened by 0 bases and J by 3 bases, with 17 bases between the two germline ends. Germline V gene sequence: CDR1 KGHSH, CDR2 LQKENI. The DNA for the CDR3 is TGTGCCAGCTCACCACCGGGCAGTACCACTCCTCACTATGGCTACACCTTC. Encoded protein: CASSPPGSTTPHYGYTF.

This chain links TRBV18 with TRBJ1-1, with D unclear. CDR1 KGHSH and CDR2 LQKENI come from the germline V gene. V lost 3 bases and J 1 base, leaving 9 bases between the germline ends. CDR3 size: 14 residues. Here the CDR3 DNA reads TGTGCCAGCTCACCCCTAAGAGGGAACACTGAAGCTTTCTTT. Translation gives CASSPLRGNTEAFF.

The chain employs TRBV4-3 and TRBJ1-1, with TRBD1 as a possible D gene (5 bases). Trimming took off 4 bases at V and 3 bases at J, with 12 bases between the two ends. The germline gives CDR1 LGHNA, CDR2 YSLEER. The CDR3 covers 14 residues. The CDR3 DNA is TGCGCCAGCAGCCGCGGAAGGGGATACACTGAAGCTTTCTTT. Its protein is CASSRGRGYTEAFF.

The gene calls are TRBV10-2 and TRBJ2-2; 7 bases fit TRBD2. This CDR3 is built from 14 residues. Germline loops: CDR1 WSHSY, CDR2 SAAADI. Trimming cost V 5 bases and J 1 base; bases outside gene matches: 1. The CDR3 spells CASSREVNTGELFF. The DNA of the CDR3 is TGCGCCAGCAGTCGGGAGGTGAACACCGGGGAGCTGTTTTTT.

The chain carries TRBV5-5 and TRBJ1-4; 9 nucleotides align to TRBD1. The J segment lost 5 bases and the V segment lost 3 bases, leaving 5 bases of the junction unmatched. Germline loops: CDR1 SGHKS, CDR2 YYEKEE (reference sequence). The CDR3 length is 15 residues. CDR3 protein: CASSSYRGQNEKLFF. The CDR3 DNA reads TGTGCCAGCAGCTCCTACAGGGGGCAAAATGAAAAACTGTTTTTT.

The rearrangement joins TRBV5-1 to TRBJ1-5; no clear D. Trimming stripped 0 bases from V and 4 bases from J, with 5 bases between. CDR1 is SGHRS, CDR2 YFSETQ, per germline. CDR3 size: 13 residues. The CDR3 nucleotides read TGCGCCAGCAGCTTGGCCGAAAATCAGCCCCAGCATTTT. Protein: CASSLAENQPQHF.

The gene calls are TRBV7-8 and TRBJ1-3, with TRBD1 matching over 11 bases. Per the germline V gene, CDR1 is SGHVS and CDR2 is FQNEAQ. V lost 7 bases and J lost 5; bases outside the gene matches: 16. This CDR3 has 18 residues. The CDR3 reads CASMGWTGGDGKRNTIYF. DNA of the CDR3: TGTGCCAGCATGGGCTGGACAGGGGGCGATGGGAAGAGAAACACCATATATTTT. Combining the CDR3 with reference TRBV7-8 and TRBJ1-3 gives the whole variable domain GAGVSQSPRYKVAKRGQDVALRCDPISGHVSLFWYQQALGQGPEFLTYFQNEAQLDKSGLPSDRFFAERPEGSVSTLKIQRTQQEDSAVYLCASMGWTGGDGKRNTIYFGEGSWLTVV.

V and J are TRBV13 and TRBJ2-5, with 9 bases matching TRBD2. The germline CDR1 and CDR2 sequences are PRHDT and FYEKMQ (reference sequence). V gave up 6 bases and J gave up 2 bases; unmatched junction bases: 7. This CDR3 is built from 15 residues. The CDR3 region is CASRLGTSLQETQYF. DNA of the CDR3: TGTGCCAGCAGGTTGGGGACTAGCCTTCAAGAGACCCAGTACTTC.